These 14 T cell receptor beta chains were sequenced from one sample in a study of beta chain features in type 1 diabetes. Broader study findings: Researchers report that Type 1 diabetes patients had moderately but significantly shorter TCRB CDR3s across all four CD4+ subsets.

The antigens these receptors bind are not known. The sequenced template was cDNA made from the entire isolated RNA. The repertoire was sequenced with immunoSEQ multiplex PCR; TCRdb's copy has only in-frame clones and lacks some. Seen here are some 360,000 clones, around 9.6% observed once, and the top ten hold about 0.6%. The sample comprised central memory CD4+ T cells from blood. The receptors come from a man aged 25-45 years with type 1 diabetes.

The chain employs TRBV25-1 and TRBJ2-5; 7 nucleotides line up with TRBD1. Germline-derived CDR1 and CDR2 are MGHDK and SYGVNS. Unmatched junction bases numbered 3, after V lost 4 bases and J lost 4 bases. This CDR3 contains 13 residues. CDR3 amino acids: CASSVAGGETQYF. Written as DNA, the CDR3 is TGTGCCAGCAGTGTGGCAGGGGGAGAGACCCAGTACTTC.

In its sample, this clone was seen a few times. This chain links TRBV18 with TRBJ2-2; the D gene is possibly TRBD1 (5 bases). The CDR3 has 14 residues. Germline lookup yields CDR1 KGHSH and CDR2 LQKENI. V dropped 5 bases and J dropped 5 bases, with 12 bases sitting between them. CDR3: CASSADQGTGELFF. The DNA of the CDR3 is TGTGCCAGCTCAGCAGATCAGGGAACCGGGGAGCTGTTTTTT. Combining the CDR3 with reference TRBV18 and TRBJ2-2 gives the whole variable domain NAGVMQNPRHLVRRRGQEARLRCSPMKGHSHVYWYRQLPEEGLKFMVYLQKENIIDESGMPKERFSAEFPKEGPSILRIQQVVRGDSAAYFCASSADQGTGELFFGEGSRLTVL.

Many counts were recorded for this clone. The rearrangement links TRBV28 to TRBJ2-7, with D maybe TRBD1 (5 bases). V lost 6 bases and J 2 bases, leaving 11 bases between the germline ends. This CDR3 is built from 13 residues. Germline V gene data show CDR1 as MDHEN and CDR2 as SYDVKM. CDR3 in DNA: TGTGCCAGCAGAGCCCGACAGACCTACGAGCAGTACTTC. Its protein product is CASRARQTYEQYF. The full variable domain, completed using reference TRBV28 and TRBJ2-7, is DVKVTQSSRYLVKRTGEKVFLECVQDMDHENMFWYRQDPGLGLRLIYFSYDVKMKEKGDIPEGYSVSREKKERFSLILESASTNQTSMYLCASRARQTYEQYFGPGTRLTVT.

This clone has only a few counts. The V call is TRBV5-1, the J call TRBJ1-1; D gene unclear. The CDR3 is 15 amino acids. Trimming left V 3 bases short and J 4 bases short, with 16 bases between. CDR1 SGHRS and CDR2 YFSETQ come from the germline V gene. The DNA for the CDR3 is TGCGCCAGCAGCTCATTAGTCGGGTTAGGCACTGAAGCTTTCTTT. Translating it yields CASSSLVGLGTEAFF.

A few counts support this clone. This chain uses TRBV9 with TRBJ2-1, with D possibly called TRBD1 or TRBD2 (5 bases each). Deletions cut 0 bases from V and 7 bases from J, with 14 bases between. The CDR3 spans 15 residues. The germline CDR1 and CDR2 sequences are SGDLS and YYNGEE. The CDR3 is CASSVGGTLGNEQFF. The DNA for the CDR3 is TGTGCCAGCAGCGTAGGAGGGACCCTCGGGAATGAGCAGTTCTTC.

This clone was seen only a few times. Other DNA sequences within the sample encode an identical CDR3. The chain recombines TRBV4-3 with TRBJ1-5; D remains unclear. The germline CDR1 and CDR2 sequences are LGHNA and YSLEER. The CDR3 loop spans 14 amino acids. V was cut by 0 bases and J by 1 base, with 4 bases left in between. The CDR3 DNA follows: TGCGCCAGCAGCCAAGAGCTGAGCAATCAGCCCCAGCATTTT. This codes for CASSQELSNQPQHF.

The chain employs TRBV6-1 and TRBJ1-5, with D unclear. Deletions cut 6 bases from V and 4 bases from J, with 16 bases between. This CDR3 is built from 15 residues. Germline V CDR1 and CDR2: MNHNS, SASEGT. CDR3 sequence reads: CASRVAVGLNQPQHF. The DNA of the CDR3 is TGTGCCAGCAGAGTAGCGGTAGGGTTAAATCAGCCCCAGCATTTT.

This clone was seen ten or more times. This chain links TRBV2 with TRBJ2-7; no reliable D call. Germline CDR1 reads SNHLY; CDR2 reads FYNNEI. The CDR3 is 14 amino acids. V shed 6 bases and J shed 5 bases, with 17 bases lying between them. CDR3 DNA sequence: TGTGCCAGCAGAGGGTTTGTGCTGGGAAACGAGCAGTACTTC. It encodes CASRGFVLGNEQYF. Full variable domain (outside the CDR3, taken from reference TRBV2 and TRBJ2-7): EPEVTQTPSHQVTQMGQEVILRCVPISNHLYFYWYRQILGQKVEFLVSFYNNEISEKSEIFDDQFSVERPDGSNFTLKIRSTKLEDSAMYFCASRGFVLGNEQYFGPGTRLTVT.

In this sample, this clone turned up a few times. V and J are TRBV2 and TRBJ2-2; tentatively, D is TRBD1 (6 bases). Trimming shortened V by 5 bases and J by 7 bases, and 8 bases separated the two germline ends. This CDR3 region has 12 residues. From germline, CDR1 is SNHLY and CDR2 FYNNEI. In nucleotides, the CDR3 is TGTGCCAGCAGTACAGGGTTCGGGGAGCTGTTTTTT. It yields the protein CASSTGFGELFF.

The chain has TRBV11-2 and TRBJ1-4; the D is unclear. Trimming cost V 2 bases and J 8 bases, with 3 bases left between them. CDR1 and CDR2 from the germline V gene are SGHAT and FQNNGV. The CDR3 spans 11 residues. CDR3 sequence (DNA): TGTGCCAGCAGCTTAAGGGAAAAACTGTTTTTT. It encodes CASSLREKLFF.

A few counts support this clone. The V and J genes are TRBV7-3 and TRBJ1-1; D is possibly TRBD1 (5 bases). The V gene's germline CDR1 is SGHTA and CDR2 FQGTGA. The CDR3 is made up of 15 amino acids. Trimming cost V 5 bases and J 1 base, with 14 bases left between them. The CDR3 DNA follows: TGTGCCAGCAGCCCCCGGGGCACGACGAACACTGAAGCTTTCTTT. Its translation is CASSPRGTTNTEAFF. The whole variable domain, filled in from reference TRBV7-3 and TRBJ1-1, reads GAGVSQTPSNKVTEKGKYVELRCDPISGHTALYWYRQSLGQGPEFLIYFQGTGAADDSGLPNDRFFAVRPEGSVSTLKIQRTERGDSAVYLCASSPRGTTNTEAFFGQGTRLTVV.

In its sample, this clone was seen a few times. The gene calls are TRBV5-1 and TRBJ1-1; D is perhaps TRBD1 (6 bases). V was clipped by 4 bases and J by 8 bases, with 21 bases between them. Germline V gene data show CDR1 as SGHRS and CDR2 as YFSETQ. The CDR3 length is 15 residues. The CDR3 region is CASSPGQFLSTEAFF. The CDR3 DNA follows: TGCGCCAGCAGCCCAGGACAGTTTTTATCTACCGAAGCTTTCTTT.

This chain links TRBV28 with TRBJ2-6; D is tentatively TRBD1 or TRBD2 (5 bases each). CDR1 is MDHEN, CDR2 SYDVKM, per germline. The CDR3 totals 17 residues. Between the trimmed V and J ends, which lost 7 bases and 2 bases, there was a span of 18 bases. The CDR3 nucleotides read TGTGCCAGCACCGGCGGGTGGGGGTCTCCTGGGGCCAACGTCCTGACTTTC. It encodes CASTGGWGSPGANVLTF.

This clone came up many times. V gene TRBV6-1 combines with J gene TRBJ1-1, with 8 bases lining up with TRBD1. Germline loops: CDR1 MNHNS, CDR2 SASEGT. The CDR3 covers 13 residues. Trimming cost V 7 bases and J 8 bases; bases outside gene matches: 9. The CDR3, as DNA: TGTGCCAGCACCATTTCCCGGGACAGGGAAGCTTTCTTT. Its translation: CASTISRDREAFF.